What follows are 5 T cell receptor beta chains derived from one specimen sequenced in a study of blood T cell repertoires in COVID-19. The method was immunoSEQ multiplex PCR; TCRdb's version includes in-frame clones alone and lacks a portion of them. This sample has some 73,000 clones, with 82% found just once. The sequenced material came from peripheral blood. These receptors were taken from an older woman with acute or convalescent COVID-19.

The rearrangement links TRBV27 to TRBJ2-3, with 9 bases that match TRBD2. Germline CDR1 is MNHEY and CDR2 is SMNVEV (reference sequence). The trim removed 6 bases at V and 2 bases at J, leaving 9 bases unmatched. The CDR3 contains 16 residues. The CDR3 here is CASRRLAEGNTDTQYF. The DNA of the CDR3 is TGTGCCAGCAGGCGACTAGCGGAAGGAAACACAGATACGCAGTATTTT.

This clone was seen just once. The rearrangement links TRBV6-6 to TRBJ1-1; 7 bases agree with TRBD1. V lost 4 bases and J lost 6; bases outside the gene matches: 5. CDR3 length: 13 amino acids. From germline, CDR1 is MNHNY and CDR2 SVGAGI (reference sequence). The CDR3 here is CASSSEGAAEAFF. In nucleotides, the CDR3 is TGTGCCAGCAGTTCCGAGGGGGCGGCTGAAGCTTTCTTT.

The chain joins TRBV29-1 to TRBJ2-2, with 7 bases matching TRBD1. CDR1 is SQVTM, CDR2 ANQGSEA, per germline. The CDR3 totals 15 residues. V trimming: 6 bases; J trimming: 2 bases; junction bases outside the gene matches: 9. CDR3 sequence (DNA): TGCAGCGTCCTCAGGGGGTCGGGCAACACCGGGGAGCTGTTTTTT. Amino acid sequence: CSVLRGSGNTGELFF.

The chain joins TRBV19 to TRBJ2-5; TRBD2 matches 7 bases. The germline V gene has CDR1 LNHDA and CDR2 SQIVND (reference sequence). J lost 6 bases, V lost 10 bases, and 11 bases had no gene match. The CDR3 is made up of 13 amino acids. The chain's CDR3 is CATHPSGTQTQYF. The CDR3 DNA is TGTGCCACCCACCCCAGCGGGACTCAGACCCAGTACTTC.

This clone was detected only once. The V gene is TRBV5-6, the J gene TRBJ1-2; D not certain. V was trimmed by 4 bases and J by 8 bases, leaving 15 bases between them. The CDR3 runs to 13 residues. Germline CDR1 reads SGHDT; CDR2 reads YYEEEE. CDR3 in DNA: TGTGCCAGCAGCCCCGGACGGTCGGGGGGCTACACCTTC. Translated: CASSPGRSGGYTF.